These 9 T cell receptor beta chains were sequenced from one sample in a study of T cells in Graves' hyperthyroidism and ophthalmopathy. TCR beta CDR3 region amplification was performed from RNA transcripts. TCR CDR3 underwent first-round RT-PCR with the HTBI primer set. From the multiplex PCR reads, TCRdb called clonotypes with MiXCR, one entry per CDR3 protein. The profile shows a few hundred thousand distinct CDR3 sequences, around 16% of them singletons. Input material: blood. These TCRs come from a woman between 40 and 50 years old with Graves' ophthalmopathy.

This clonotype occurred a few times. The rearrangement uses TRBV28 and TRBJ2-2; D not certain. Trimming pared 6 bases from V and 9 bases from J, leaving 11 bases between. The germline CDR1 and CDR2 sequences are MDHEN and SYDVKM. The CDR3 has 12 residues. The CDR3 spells CASRSKSWELFF. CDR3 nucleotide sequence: TGTGCCAGCAGGTCTAAGAGCTGGGAGCTGTTTTTT.

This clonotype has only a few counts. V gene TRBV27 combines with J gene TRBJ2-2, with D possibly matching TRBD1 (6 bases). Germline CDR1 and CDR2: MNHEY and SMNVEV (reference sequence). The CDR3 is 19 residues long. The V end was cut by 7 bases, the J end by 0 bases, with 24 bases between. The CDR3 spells CASTPLGRGTTSNTGELFF. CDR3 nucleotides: TGTGCCAGCACCCCACTGGGCAGGGGCACGACTTCGAACACCGGGGAGCTGTTTTTT.

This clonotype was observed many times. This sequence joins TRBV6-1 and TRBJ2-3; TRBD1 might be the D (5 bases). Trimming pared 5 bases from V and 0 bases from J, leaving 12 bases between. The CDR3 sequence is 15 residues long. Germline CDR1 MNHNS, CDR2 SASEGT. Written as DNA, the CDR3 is TGTGCCAGCAGTAGACAGTTTTCTAGCACAGATACGCAGTATTTT. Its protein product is CASSRQFSSTDTQYF.

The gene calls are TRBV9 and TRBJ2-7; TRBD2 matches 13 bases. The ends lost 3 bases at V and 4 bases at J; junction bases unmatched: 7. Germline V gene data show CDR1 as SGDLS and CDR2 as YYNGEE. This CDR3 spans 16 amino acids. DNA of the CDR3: TGTGCCAGCAGCGCCTACGGACTAGCGGGGGCTTACGAGCAGTACTTC. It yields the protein CASSAYGLAGAYEQYF. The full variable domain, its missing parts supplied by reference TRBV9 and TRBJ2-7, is DSGVTQTPKHLITATGQRVTLRCSPRSGDLSVYWYQQSLDQGLQFLIQYYNGEERAKGNILERFSAQQFPDLHSELNLSSLELGDSALYFCASSAYGLAGAYEQYFGPGTRLTVT.

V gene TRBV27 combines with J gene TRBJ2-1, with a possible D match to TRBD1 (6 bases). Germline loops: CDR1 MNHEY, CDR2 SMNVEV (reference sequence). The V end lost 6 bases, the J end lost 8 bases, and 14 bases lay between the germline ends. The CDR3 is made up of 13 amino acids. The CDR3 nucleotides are TGTGCCAGCAGCCCTCAGGGGTACCATGAGCAGTTCTTC. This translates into CASSPQGYHEQFF.

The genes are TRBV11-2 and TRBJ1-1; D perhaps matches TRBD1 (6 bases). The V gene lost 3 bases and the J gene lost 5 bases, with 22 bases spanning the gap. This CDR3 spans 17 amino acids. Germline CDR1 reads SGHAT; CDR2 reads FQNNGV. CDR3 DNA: TGTGCCAGCAGCTTGGCCCCCTATAAACAGGGCGGTACTGAAGCTTTCTTT. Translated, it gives CASSLAPYKQGGTEAFF.

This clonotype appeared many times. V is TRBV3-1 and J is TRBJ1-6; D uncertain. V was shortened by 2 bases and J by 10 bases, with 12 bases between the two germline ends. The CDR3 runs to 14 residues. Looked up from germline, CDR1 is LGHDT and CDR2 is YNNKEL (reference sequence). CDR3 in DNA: TGTGCCAGCAGCCAAACCCCCCGGGCATCACCCCTCCACTTT. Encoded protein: CASSQTPRASPLHF.

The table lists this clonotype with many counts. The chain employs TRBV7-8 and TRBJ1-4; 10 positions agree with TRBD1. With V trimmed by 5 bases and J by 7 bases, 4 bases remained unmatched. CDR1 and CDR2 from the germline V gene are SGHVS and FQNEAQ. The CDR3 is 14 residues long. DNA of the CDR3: TGTGCCAGCAGCCCTGGGACAGGGGCTGAAAAACTGTTTTTT. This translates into CASSPGTGAEKLFF.

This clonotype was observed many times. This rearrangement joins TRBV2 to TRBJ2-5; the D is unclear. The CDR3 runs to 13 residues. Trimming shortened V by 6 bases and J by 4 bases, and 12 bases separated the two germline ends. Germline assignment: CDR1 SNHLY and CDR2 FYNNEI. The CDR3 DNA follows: TGTGCCAGCAGGCTCCAGACCCCAGAGACCCAGTACTTC. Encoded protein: CASRLQTPETQYF.